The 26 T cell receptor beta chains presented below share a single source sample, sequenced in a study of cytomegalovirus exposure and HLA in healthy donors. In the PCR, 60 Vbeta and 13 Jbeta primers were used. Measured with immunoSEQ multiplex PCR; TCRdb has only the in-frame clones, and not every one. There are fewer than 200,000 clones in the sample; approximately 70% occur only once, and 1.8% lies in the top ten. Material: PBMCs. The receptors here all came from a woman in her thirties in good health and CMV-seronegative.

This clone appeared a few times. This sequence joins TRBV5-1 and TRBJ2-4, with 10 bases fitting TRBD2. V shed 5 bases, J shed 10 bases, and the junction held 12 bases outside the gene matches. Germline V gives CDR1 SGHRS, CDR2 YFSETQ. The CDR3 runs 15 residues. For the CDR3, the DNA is TGCGCCAGCAGTTCCGAGCGGGGGGGTCCAGGAATTCAGTACTTC. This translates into CASSSERGGPGIQYF. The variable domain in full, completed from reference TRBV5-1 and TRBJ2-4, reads KAGVTQTPRYLIKTRGQQVTLSCSPISGHRSVSWYQQTPGQGLQFLFEYFSETQRNKGNFPGRFSGRQFSNSRSEMNVSTLELGDSALYLCASSSERGGPGIQYFGAGTRLSVL.

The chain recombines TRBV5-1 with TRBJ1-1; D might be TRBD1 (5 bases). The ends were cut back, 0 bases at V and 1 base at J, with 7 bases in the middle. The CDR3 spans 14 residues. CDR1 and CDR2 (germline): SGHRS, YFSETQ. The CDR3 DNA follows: TGCGCCAGCAGCTTGGGTGACAGGAACACTGAAGCTTTCTTT. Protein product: CASSLGDRNTEAFF.

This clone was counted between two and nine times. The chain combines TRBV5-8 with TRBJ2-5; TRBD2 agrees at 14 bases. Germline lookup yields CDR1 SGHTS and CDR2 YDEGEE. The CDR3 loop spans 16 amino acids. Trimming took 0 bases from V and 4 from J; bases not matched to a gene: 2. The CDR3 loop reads CASSLGGLAGGETQYF. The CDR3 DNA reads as TGTGCCAGCAGCTTGGGAGGACTAGCGGGAGGAGAGACCCAGTACTTC.

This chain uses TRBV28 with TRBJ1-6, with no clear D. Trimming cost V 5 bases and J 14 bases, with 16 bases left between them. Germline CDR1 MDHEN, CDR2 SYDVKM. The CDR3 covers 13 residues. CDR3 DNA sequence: TGTGCCAGCAGTGTCGAGTCTACAGTCTCCCTCCACTTT. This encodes CASSVESTVSLHF.

CDR3 protein: CASSRGLAGGRGGELFF. The CDR3 DNA is TGTGCCAGCAGCCGCGGACTAGCGGGAGGGAGAGGCGGGGAGCTGTTTTTT. V is TRBV11-3 and J is TRBJ2-2, with 15 bases matching TRBD2. Germline-derived CDR1 and CDR2 are SGHNT and YENEEA. V lost 5 bases and J lost 7; bases outside the gene matches: 8. The CDR3 covers 17 residues.

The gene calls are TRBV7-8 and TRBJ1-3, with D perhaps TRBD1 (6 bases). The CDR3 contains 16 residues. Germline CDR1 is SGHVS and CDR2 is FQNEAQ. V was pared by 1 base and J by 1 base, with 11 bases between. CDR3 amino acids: CASSLVDRLSGNTIYF. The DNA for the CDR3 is TGTGCCAGCAGCTTAGTGGACAGACTATCTGGAAACACCATATATTTT.

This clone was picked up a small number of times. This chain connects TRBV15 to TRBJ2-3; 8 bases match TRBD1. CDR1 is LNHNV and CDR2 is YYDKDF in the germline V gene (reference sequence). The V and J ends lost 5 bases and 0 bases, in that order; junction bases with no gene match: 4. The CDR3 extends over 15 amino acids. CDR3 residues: CATSGDRTSTDTQYF. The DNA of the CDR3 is TGTGCCACCAGCGGGGACAGGACTAGCACAGATACGCAGTATTTT.

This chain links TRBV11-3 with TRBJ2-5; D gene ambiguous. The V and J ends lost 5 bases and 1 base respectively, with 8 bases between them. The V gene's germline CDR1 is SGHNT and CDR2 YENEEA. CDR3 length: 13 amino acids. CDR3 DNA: TGTGCCAGCAGCGATTCGGGCCAAGAGACCCAGTACTTC. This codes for CASSDSGQETQYF. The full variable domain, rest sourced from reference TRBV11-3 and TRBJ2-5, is EAGVVQSPRYKIIEKKQPVAFWCNPISGHNTLYWYLQNLGQGPELLIRYENEEAVDDSQLPKDRFSAERLKGVDSTLKIQPAELGDSAVYLCASSDSGQETQYFGPGTRLLVL.

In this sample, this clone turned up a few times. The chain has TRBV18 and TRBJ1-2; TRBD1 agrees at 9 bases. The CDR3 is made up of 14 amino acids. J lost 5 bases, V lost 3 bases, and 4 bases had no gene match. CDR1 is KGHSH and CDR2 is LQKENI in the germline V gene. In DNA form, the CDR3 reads TGTGCCAGCTCACCTGGGACAGGGCGTTATGGCTACACCTTC. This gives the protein CASSPGTGRYGYTF. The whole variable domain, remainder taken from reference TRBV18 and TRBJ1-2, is NAGVMQNPRHLVRRRGQEARLRCSPMKGHSHVYWYRQLPEEGLKFMVYLQKENIIDESGMPKERFSAEFPKEGPSILRIQQVVRGDSAAYFCASSPGTGRYGYTFGSGTRLTVV.

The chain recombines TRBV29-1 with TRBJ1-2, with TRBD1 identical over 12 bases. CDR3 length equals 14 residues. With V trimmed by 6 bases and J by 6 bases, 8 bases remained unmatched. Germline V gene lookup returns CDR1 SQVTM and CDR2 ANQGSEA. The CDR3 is CSVGDRGRLNGYTF. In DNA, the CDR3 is TGCAGCGTGGGGGACAGGGGGCGCTTAAATGGCTACACCTTC.

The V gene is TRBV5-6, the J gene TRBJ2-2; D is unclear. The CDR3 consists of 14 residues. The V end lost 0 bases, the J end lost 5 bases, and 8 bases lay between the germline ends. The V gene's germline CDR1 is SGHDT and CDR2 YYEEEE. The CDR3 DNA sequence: TGTGCCAGCAGCTTGGGACCGGGTACCGGGGAGCTGTTTTTT. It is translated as CASSLGPGTGELFF.

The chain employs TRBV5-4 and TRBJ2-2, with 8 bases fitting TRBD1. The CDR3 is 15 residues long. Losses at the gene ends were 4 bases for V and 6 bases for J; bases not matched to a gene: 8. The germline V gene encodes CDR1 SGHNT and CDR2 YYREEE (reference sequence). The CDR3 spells CASSISGGAPGELFF. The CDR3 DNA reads TGTGCCAGCAGCATCTCAGGGGGCGCGCCCGGGGAGCTGTTTTTT.

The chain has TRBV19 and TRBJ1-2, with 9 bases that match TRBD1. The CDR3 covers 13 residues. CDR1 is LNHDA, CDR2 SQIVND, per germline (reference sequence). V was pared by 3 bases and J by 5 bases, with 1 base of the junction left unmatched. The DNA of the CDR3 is TGTGCCAGTAGTATGGGGACAGGGTATGGCTACACCTTC. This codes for CASSMGTGYGYTF.

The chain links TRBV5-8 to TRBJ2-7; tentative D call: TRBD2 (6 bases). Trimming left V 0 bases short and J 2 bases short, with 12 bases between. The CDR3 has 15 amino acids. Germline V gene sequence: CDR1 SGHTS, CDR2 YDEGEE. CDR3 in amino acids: CASSLALLATYEQYF. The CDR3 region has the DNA TGTGCCAGCAGCTTGGCACTGCTAGCGACCTACGAGCAGTACTTC. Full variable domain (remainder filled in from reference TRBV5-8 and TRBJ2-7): EAGVTQSPTHLIKTRGQQATLRCSPISGHTSVYWYQQALGLGLQFLLWYDEGEERNRGNFPPRFSGRQFPNYSSELNVNALELEDSALYLCASSLALLATYEQYFGPGTRLTVT.

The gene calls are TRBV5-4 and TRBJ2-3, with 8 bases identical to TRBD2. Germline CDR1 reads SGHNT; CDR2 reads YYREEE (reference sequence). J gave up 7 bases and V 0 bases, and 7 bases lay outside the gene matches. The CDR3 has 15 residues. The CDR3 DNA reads TGTGCCAGCAGCTTGGAGGGGAGCGGGGGATATACGCAGTATTTT. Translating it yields CASSLEGSGGYTQYF.

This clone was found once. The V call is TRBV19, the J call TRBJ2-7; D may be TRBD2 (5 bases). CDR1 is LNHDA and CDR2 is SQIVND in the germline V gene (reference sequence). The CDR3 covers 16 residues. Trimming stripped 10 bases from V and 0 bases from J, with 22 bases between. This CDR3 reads CATRGVAWNNSYEQYF. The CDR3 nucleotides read TGTGCCACCCGGGGAGTAGCGTGGAACAACTCCTACGAGCAGTACTTC.

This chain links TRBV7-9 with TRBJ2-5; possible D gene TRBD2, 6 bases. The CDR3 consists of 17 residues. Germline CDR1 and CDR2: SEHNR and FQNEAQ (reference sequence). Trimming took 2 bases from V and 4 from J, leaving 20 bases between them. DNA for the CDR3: TGTGCCAGCAGCTTATACTATGGGACGGGAGAGGGAGAGACCCAGTACTTC. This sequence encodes CASSLYYGTGEGETQYF.

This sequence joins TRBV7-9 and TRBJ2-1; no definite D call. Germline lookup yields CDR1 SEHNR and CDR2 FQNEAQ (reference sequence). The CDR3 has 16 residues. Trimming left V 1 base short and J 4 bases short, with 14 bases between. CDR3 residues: CASSLGTLNTYNEQFF. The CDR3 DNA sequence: TGTGCCAGCAGCTTAGGAACGTTGAATACTTACAATGAGCAGTTCTTC.

The CDR3 region is CASSHAGTGEYEQYF. CDR3 nucleotide sequence: TGTGCCAGCAGTCATGCCGGGACAGGGGAATACGAGCAGTACTTC. The chain uses TRBV5-8 and TRBJ2-7, with TRBD1 matching 10 bases. Trimming cost V 5 bases and J 4 bases; bases outside gene matches: 9. CDR1 is SGHTS, CDR2 YDEGEE, per germline. The CDR3 runs 15 residues.

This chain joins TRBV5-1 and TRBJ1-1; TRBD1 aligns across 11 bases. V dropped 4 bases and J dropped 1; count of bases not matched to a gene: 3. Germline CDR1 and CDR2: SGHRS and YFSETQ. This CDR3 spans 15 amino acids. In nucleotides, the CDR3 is TGCGCCAGCAGCGCTGGGACAGGGGGGAACACTGAAGCTTTCTTT. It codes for CASSAGTGGNTEAFF.

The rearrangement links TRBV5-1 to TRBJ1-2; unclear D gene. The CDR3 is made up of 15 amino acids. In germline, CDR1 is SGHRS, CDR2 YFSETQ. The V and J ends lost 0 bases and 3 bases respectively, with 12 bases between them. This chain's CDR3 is CASSLERVEDYGYTF. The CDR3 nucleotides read TGCGCCAGCAGCTTGGAGCGAGTTGAGGACTATGGCTACACCTTC.

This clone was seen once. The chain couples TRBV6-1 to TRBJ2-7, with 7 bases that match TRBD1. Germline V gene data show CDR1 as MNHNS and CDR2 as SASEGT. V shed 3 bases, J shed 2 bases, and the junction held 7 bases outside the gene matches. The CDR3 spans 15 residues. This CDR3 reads CASSDLHRGPYEQYF. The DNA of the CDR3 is TGTGCCAGCAGTGATCTCCACAGGGGCCCCTACGAGCAGTACTTC.

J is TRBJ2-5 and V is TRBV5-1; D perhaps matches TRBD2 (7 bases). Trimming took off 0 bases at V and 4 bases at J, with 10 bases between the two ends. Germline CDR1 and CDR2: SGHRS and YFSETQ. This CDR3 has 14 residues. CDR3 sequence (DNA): TGCGCCAGCAGCTTGGTGGGGGGGGCAGAGACCCAGTACTTC. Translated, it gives CASSLVGGAETQYF.

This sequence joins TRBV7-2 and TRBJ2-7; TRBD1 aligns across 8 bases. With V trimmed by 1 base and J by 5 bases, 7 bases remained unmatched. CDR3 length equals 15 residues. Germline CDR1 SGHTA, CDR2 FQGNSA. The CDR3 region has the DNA TGTGCCAGCAGCTTAGGGCAGGGGGCGCCCCACGAGCAGTACTTC. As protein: CASSLGQGAPHEQYF.

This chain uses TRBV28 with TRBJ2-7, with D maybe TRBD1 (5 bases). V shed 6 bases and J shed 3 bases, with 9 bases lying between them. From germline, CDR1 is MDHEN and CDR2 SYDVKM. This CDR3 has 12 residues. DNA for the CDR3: TGTGCCAGCAGCTGGGGCCACTACGAGCAGTACTTC. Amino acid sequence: CASSWGHYEQYF.

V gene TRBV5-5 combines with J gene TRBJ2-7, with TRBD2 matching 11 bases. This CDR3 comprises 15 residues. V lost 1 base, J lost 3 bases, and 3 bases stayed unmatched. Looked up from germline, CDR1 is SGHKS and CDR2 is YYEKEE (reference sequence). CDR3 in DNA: TGTGCCAGCAGCTTGTCGGGGACTAGCGGCTACGAGCAGTACTTC. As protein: CASSLSGTSGYEQYF.